A single sample is the source of the 28 T cell receptor beta chains below, sequenced in a study of blood T cells in healthy people across ages. Combining a sample-barcoded 5' primer with a J-beta primer mix, a second PCR ran for about 6 to 12 cycles. One entry per CDR3 protein results from TCRdb running MiXCR on the 5' RACE reads. The sample holds fewer than 900,000 distinct CDR3 sequences, 40% to 45% seen once. The sample consisted of blood. These receptors all stem from a woman between 55 and 75 years old in good health.

DNA of the CDR3: TGTGCTAGTGGTTTGAGCTCACCGGGACAGGGCAACAATGAGCAGTTCTTC. It translates to CASGLSSPGQGNNEQFF. The V gene is TRBV12-5, the J gene TRBJ2-1; TRBD1 aligns across 9 bases. There are 17 residues in the CDR3. The ends lost 2 bases at V and 5 bases at J; junction bases unmatched: 10. Germline V gene lookup returns CDR1 LGHNT and CDR2 FRNRAP.

This clonotype was seen once. V gene TRBV20-1 combines with J gene TRBJ1-6; no clear D. Trimming took off 3 bases at V and 6 bases at J, with 12 bases between the two ends. In germline, CDR1 is DFQATT, CDR2 SNEGSKA (reference sequence). This CDR3 has 14 amino acids. The CDR3 loop reads CSASHNGLNSPLHF. The CDR3 nucleotides read TGCAGTGCTAGTCATAACGGACTTAATTCACCCCTCCACTTT.

This clonotype appeared many times. V and J are TRBV6-5 and TRBJ2-7; the match to TRBD2 covers 11 bases. Trimming cost V 6 bases and J 2 bases; bases outside gene matches: 3. The CDR3 is 14 amino acids. Germline V CDR1 and CDR2: MNHEY, SVGAGI. In DNA form, the CDR3 reads TGTGCCAGCAGGCTAGCGGGAGGCCCCTACGAGCAGTACTTC. Translating it yields CASRLAGGPYEQYF.

V gene TRBV5-1 combines with J gene TRBJ2-5; D may be TRBD1 or TRBD2 (5 bases each). CDR1 and CDR2 (germline): SGHRS, YFSETQ. Trimming took off 5 bases at V and 11 bases at J, with 25 bases between the two ends. There are 15 residues in the CDR3. The CDR3: CASRDLPGTYNEQYF. In DNA, the CDR3 is TGCGCCAGCAGGGACCTGCCGGGGACCTACAATGAGCAGTACTTC.

This clonotype was observed at least ten times. J is TRBJ2-7 and V is TRBV4-2; 11 bases are a match to TRBD1. Per the germline V gene, CDR1 is LGHNA and CDR2 is YNFKEQ. J lost 6 bases, V lost 3 bases, and 4 bases had no gene match. The CDR3 runs to 14 residues. DNA for the CDR3: TGTGCCAGCAGCCAGCTGGACAGGGGGCGCGAGCAGTACTTC. This translates into CASSQLDRGREQYF.

The genes are TRBV6-2 or TRBV6-3 and TRBJ2-5, with a tentative D call TRBD2 (6 bases). V lost 6 bases, J lost 1 base, and 9 bases lay in between. Germline V gives CDR1 MNHEY, CDR2 SVGEGT. The CDR3 length is 13 residues. CDR3 bases: TGTGCCAGCAGGGGACTCCCCCAAGAGACCCAGTACTTC. This encodes CASRGLPQETQYF.

The chain couples TRBV28 to TRBJ1-2; D is possibly TRBD1 (5 bases). V was pared by 6 bases and J by 2 bases, with 7 bases between. The CDR3 sequence is 12 residues long. Germline CDR1 is MDHEN and CDR2 is SYDVKM. The CDR3 nucleotides are TGTGCCAGCAGACCAGGGAACTATGGCTACACCTTC. This encodes CASRPGNYGYTF.

This rearrangement joins TRBV29-1 to TRBJ2-7, with 8 nucleotides matching TRBD1. This CDR3 has 13 residues. Looked up from germline, CDR1 is SQVTM and CDR2 is ANQGSEA. V dropped 4 bases and J dropped 2; count of bases not matched to a gene: 4. The CDR3 DNA reads as TGCAGCGTTGGCCAGGGGGCCACCTACGAGCAGTACTTC. Its protein is CSVGQGATYEQYF.

Only a few counts were recorded for this clonotype. This chain uses TRBV5-5 with TRBJ2-3; TRBD2 matches 14 bases. The germline V gene encodes CDR1 SGHKS and CDR2 YYEKEE (reference sequence). The CDR3 spans 18 residues. Trimming took 4 bases from V and 3 from J; bases not matched to a gene: 10. CDR3 protein: CASSAPGLAGVRTDTQYF. In nucleotides, the CDR3 is TGTGCCAGCAGCGCCCCGGGACTAGCGGGAGTTAGGACAGATACGCAGTATTTT.

This clonotype showed up just a few times. This rearrangement joins TRBV6-9 to TRBJ2-5, with a tentative D call TRBD2 (6 bases). The length of the CDR3 is 13 residues. CDR1 and CDR2 from the germline V gene are MNHGY and SVAAGI. Trimming removed 10 bases from V and 5 bases from J, with 17 bases in between. Here the CDR3 DNA reads TGTGCCACTGCGGGGCTGGTTACGGAGACCCAGTACTTC. The encoded protein is CATAGLVTETQYF.

This chain connects TRBV20-1 to TRBJ2-3; TRBD2 matches at 8 bases. The CDR3 has 15 amino acids. CDR1 DFQATT and CDR2 SNEGSKA come from the germline V gene (reference sequence). J was trimmed by 6 bases and V by 0 bases; bases with no gene match: 8. CDR3 sequence: CSARDLGGGRDTQYF. Written as DNA, the CDR3 is TGCAGTGCTAGAGATCTCGGGGGGGGCAGGGATACGCAGTATTTT.

The rearrangement joins TRBV7-2 to TRBJ2-7; TRBD1 or TRBD2 may be the D gene (5 bases each). Germline-derived CDR1 and CDR2 are SGHTA and FQGNSA. This CDR3 has 15 residues. The V and J ends lost 5 bases and 0 bases respectively, with 14 bases between them. The CDR3 region is CASSHDWGSSYEQYF. The CDR3, as DNA: TGTGCCAGCAGCCATGACTGGGGGAGCTCCTACGAGCAGTACTTC.

The chain joins TRBV20-1 to TRBJ1-1; D call uncertain. Germline V lookup: CDR1 DFQATT, CDR2 SNEGSKA (reference sequence). The CDR3 totals 17 residues. Trimming took 1 base from V and 1 from J, leaving 19 bases between them. Here the CDR3 DNA reads TGCAGTGCTAGAGGTTGGCTGAACACACGAAAGAACACTGAAGCTTTCTTT. Translated: CSARGWLNTRKNTEAFF.

Only a few counts were recorded for this clonotype. The chain links TRBV3-1 to TRBJ2-7; 10 nucleotides match TRBD2. Germline V gene sequence: CDR1 LGHDT, CDR2 YNNKEL (reference sequence). The CDR3 contains 13 residues. J gave up 7 bases and V 4 bases, and 4 bases lay outside the gene matches. CDR3 protein: CASSLGLAREQYF. The CDR3 DNA reads as TGTGCCAGCAGCCTGGGACTAGCGCGGGAGCAGTACTTC.

The chain is built from TRBV27 and TRBJ2-3, with 13 bases lining up with TRBD2. Germline V gene data show CDR1 as MNHEY and CDR2 as SMNVEV (reference sequence). Trimming took 8 bases from V and 7 from J; bases not matched to a gene: 9. The CDR3 is 15 residues long. CDR3 sequence (DNA): TGTGCCAGCTTGGCTGGACTAGCGGGAGAGCATACGCAGTATTTT. Protein product: CASLAGLAGEHTQYF.

The chain employs TRBV24-1 and TRBJ2-3, with 7 bases fitting TRBD1. In germline, CDR1 is KGHDR, CDR2 SFDVKD. J was trimmed by 0 bases and V by 5 bases; bases with no gene match: 10. The CDR3 runs 17 residues. The CDR3 DNA reads as TGTGCCACCAGTGGGACTTCGGGACAGCCTAGCACAGATACGCAGTATTTT. Translation: CATSGTSGQPSTDTQYF.

This clonotype has only a few counts. The V call is TRBV7-3, the J call TRBJ1-4, with TRBD1 as a possible D gene (5 bases). Between the trimmed V and J ends, which lost 7 bases and 2 bases, there was a span of 11 bases. CDR3 length: 14 amino acids. The germline V gene encodes CDR1 SGHTA and CDR2 FQGTGA. The CDR3 bases are TGTGCCAGCACAAAACAGGAGACTAATGAAAAACTGTTTTTT. Its protein product is CASTKQETNEKLFF.

This clonotype was found a few times. The chain recombines TRBV5-4 with TRBJ2-7; 7 bases agree with TRBD1. The CDR3 extends over 12 amino acids. The germline CDR1 and CDR2 sequences are SGHNT and YYREEE (reference sequence). The V and J ends lost 4 bases and 7 bases, in that order; junction bases with no gene match: 5. The CDR3 is CASSTTTGEQYF. DNA of the CDR3: TGTGCCAGCAGCACGACGACAGGGGAGCAGTACTTC.

This clonotype turned up a few times. The chain has TRBV6-1 and TRBJ2-4; 12 bases fit TRBD1. The CDR3 spans 17 residues. The V gene's germline CDR1 is MNHNS and CDR2 SASEGT. V shed 2 bases and J 3 bases; nucleotides not matched to a gene: 5. The CDR3 loop reads CASSESGTGGFKNIQYF. Written as DNA, the CDR3 is TGTGCCAGCAGTGAATCCGGGACAGGGGGCTTCAAAAACATTCAGTACTTC.

The genes are TRBV10-3 and TRBJ2-4; 7 nucleotides line up with TRBD2. V was clipped by 2 bases and J by 6 bases; unmatched bases: 7. Per the germline V gene, CDR1 is ENHRY and CDR2 is SYGVKD. The CDR3 is 15 residues long. CDR3 sequence reads: CAISEESGVGNIQYF. The CDR3, as DNA: TGTGCCATCAGTGAGGAGAGCGGGGTTGGAAACATTCAGTACTTC.

As to this clonotype: A junction end diverges from the germline sequence, so it may reflect a read error. This chain connects TRBV20-1 to TRBJ2-3; TRBD1 aligns across 7 bases. Per germline, CDR1 DFQATT and CDR2 SNEGSKA (reference sequence). The length of the CDR3 is 16 residues. CDR3 amino acids: CSAREFNRGSTDAQYF. CDR3 bases: TGCAGTGCTAGAGAGTTTAACAGGGGTAGCACAGATGCGCAGTATTTT.

V is TRBV5-6 and J is TRBJ2-5, with 8 nucleotides matching TRBD2. The CDR3 length is 15 residues. The germline V gene has CDR1 SGHDT and CDR2 YYEEEE. The ends lost 1 base at V and 5 bases at J; junction bases unmatched: 7. The CDR3 DNA is TGTGCCAGCAGCTTGAGAGCGGGAGCTTTGGAGACCCAGTACTTC. This gives the protein CASSLRAGALETQYF.

On this clonotype: An end of the junction does not agree with germline; a read error may underlie this. The rearrangement links TRBV29-1 to TRBJ1-4; a possible D gene is TRBD1 (5 bases). This CDR3 contains 15 residues. Germline V gene data show CDR1 as SQVTM and CDR2 as ANQGSEA. The CDR3 spells CSVETGRDLNEKLIF. The CDR3 DNA is TGCAGCGTTGAAACGGGGAGGGACCTTAATGAAAAACTGATTTTT.

This clonotype has only a few counts. The chain couples TRBV5-1 to TRBJ2-1; D is ambiguous. CDR3 length equals 14 residues. Trimming shortened V by 4 bases and J by 10 bases, and 18 bases separated the two germline ends. Germline assignment: CDR1 SGHRS and CDR2 YFSETQ. CDR3 DNA sequence: TGCGCCAGCAGCGCTAGACTGTCTACGTTAGAGCAGTTCTTC. This gives the protein CASSARLSTLEQFF.

The chain couples TRBV3-1 to TRBJ2-7, with D unclear. The germline gives CDR1 LGHDT, CDR2 YNNKEL (reference sequence). The CDR3 length is 12 residues. V lost 1 base and J 6 bases, leaving 7 bases between the germline ends. DNA for the CDR3: TGTGCCAGCAGCCAAGGTGGGCTCGAGCAGTACTTC. Amino acid sequence: CASSQGGLEQYF.

The V gene is TRBV7-3, the J gene TRBJ2-1, with 7 bases fitting TRBD2. V shed 3 bases, J shed 8 bases, and the junction held 13 bases outside the gene matches. CDR3 length: 16 residues. Per the germline V gene, CDR1 is SGHTA and CDR2 is FQGTGA. The CDR3 DNA is TGTGCCAGCAGCTTGGGTGGGGGAGGGGATGTTGATGAGCAGTTCTTC. Residues: CASSLGGGGDVDEQFF.

The J gene is TRBJ1-1, the V gene TRBV6-5, with D uncertain. Germline CDR1 MNHEY, CDR2 SVGAGI. The CDR3 covers 12 residues. V was shortened by 7 bases and J by 6 bases, with 12 bases between the two germline ends. CDR3 sequence (DNA): TGTGCCAGCAATCGCGGGGAGGCTGAAGCTTTCTTT. Translating gives CASNRGEAEAFF.

Comment on this clonotype: Its ends do not fully match the called genes, so a read error is possible. CDR3 in amino acids: CSAGRDRGGYDEQFF. DNA of the CDR3: TGCAGTGCTGGGAGGGACAGGGGGGGCTACGATGAGCAGTTCTTC. The chain joins TRBV20-1 to TRBJ2-1, with 11 nucleotides matching TRBD1. The CDR3 spans 15 residues. CDR1 and CDR2 from the germline V gene are DFQATT and SNEGSKA (reference sequence).